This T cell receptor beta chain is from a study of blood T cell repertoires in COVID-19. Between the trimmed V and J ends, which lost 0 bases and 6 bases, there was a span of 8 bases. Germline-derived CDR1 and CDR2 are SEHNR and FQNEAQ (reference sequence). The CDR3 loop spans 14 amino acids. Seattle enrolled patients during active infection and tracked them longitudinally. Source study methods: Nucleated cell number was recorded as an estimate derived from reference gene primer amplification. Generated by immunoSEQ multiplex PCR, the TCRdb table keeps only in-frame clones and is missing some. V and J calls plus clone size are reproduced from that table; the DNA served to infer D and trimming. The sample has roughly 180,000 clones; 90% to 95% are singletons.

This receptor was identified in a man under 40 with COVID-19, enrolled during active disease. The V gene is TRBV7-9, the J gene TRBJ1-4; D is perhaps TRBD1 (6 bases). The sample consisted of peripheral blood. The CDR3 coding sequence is TGTGCCAGCAGCTTAGCTGGGGGCCATGAAAAACTGTTTTTT. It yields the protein CASSLAGGHEKLFF. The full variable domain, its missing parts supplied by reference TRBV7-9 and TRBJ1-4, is DTGVSQNPRHKITKRGQNVTFRCDPISEHNRLYWYRQTLGQGPEFLTYFQNEAQLEKSRLLSDRFSAERPKGSFSTLEIQRTEQGDSAMYLCASSLAGGHEKLFFGSGTQLSVL.